The rows below give T cell receptor beta chains drawn from one sample of a study of shared clonotypes between healthy human individuals. Produced via immunoSEQ multiplex PCR; TCRdb's table is partial and in-frame only. The table includes about 2.4 million clones, more than 80% detected once. Sequencing was carried out using naive CD4+ T cells sorted from blood. These receptors originate from a man aged 18 to 30 in good health. Each CDR3 is given with its conserved first and last residue. The order of the fields is CDR3 length, V gene, J gene, D gene, clone size, CDR3 protein, CDR3 DNA. A D gene is named only where the DNA matches it firmly. Only part of the rows carry a size: once, few, many, or a class if the clone is expanded.

>16|TRBV18|TRBJ1-5|-|-
CASSPRGSTDEGPQHF
TGTGCCAGCTCACCACGGGGGTCGACGGACGAGGGGCCCCAGCATTTT
>15|TRBV28|TRBJ1-4|-|-
CASSLWGMANEKLFF
TGTGCCAGCAGTTTATGGGGGATGGCTAATGAAAAACTGTTTTTT
>15|TRBV5-4|TRBJ2-1|TRBD2|-
CASSLRLAGDYEQFF
TGTGCCAGCAGCCTTAGACTAGCGGGAGACTATGAGCAGTTCTTC
>15|TRBV18|TRBJ1-4|-|-
CASSPLDATNEKLFF
TGTGCCAGCTCACCTTTGGATGCAACTAATGAAAAACTGTTTTTT
>13|TRBV9|TRBJ2-1|-|once
CASSPRGAYEQFF
TGTGCCAGCAGCCCCCGGGGGGCGTATGAGCAGTTCTTC
>14|TRBV19|TRBJ1-5|-|-
CASSATGNNQPQHF
TGTGCCAGTAGTGCAACGGGGAACAATCAGCCCCAGCATTTT
>14|TRBV5-4|TRBJ1-2|-|-
CASSLDGGGNGYTF
TGTGCCAGCAGCTTGGACGGGGGCGGTAATGGCTACACCTTC
>16|TRBV5-1|TRBJ1-1|-|-
CASSLIGVLVNTEAFF
TGCGCCAGCAGCTTAATTGGGGTATTGGTGAACACTGAAGCTTTCTTT
>15|TRBV6-6|TRBJ2-7|TRBD2|-
CASSYSGAGSYEQYF
TGTGCCAGCAGTTACTCAGGAGCGGGGAGCTACGAGCAGTACTTC
>15|TRBV5-1|TRBJ1-5|-|-
CASSLAGNSNQPQHF
TGCGCCAGCAGCTTGGCCGGGAACAGCAATCAGCCCCAGCATTTT
>13|TRBV5-6|TRBJ1-2|-|once
CASSLYGASGYTF
TGTGCCAGCAGCTTGTACGGGGCCAGTGGCTACACCTTC
>11|TRBV2|TRBJ1-6|-|-
CASKREVALHF
TGTGCCAGCAAAAGGGAGGTAGCCCTCCACTTT
>15|TRBV6-5|TRBJ2-5|TRBD2|-
CASSSLAGIQETQYF
TGTGCCAGCAGTAGTTTAGCGGGGATACAAGAGACCCAGTACTTC
>16|TRBV15|TRBJ2-3|-|-
CATSRDLGRRTDTQYF
TGTGCCACCAGCAGAGATTTAGGGAGACGCACAGATACGCAGTATTTT
>13|TRBV18|TRBJ2-7|-|-
CASSPEGPYEQYF
TGTGCCAGCTCCCCTGAAGGCCCCTACGAGCAGTACTTC
>16|TRBV5-6|TRBJ2-1|TRBD2|-
CASSSGLAGTNNEQFF
TGTGCCAGCAGCTCGGGACTAGCGGGGACAAACAATGAGCAGTTCTTC
>16|TRBV5-1|TRBJ2-1|TRBD2|-
CASKGTSSTTYNEQFF
TGCGCCAGCAAGGGGACTAGCTCAACTACCTACAATGAGCAGTTCTTC
>16|TRBV4-2|TRBJ2-7|TRBD1|-
CASSLGGTGEPYEQYF
TGTGCCAGCAGCCTTGGGGGGACAGGGGAACCCTACGAGCAGTACTTC
>15|TRBV7-2|TRBJ2-2|TRBD1|-
CASSSQGALSGELFF
TGTGCCAGCAGCTCACAGGGGGCCCTAAGCGGGGAGCTGTTTTTT
>16|TRBV11-2|TRBJ2-2|-|-
CASSLDGTSNTGELFF
TGTGCCAGCAGCTTAGACGGGACATCAAACACCGGGGAGCTGTTTTTT
>16|TRBV28|TRBJ1-3|-|-
CASSSTPGAQGNTIYF
TGTGCCAGCAGTTCCACCCCGGGGGCGCAAGGAAACACCATATATTTT
>15|TRBV5-1|TRBJ2-3|TRBD2|once
CASSRTSGSTDTQYF
TGCGCCAGCAGCCGGACTAGCGGAAGCACAGATACGCAGTATTTT
>14|TRBV30|TRBJ2-5|-|-
CAWTLMDHQETQYF
TGTGCCTGGACCCTAATGGATCATCAAGAGACCCAGTACTTC